The rows below give T cell receptor beta chains drawn from one sample of a study of blood T cell repertoires in COVID-19. Assay: immunoSEQ multiplex PCR; the TCRdb copy retains only in-frame clones and omits some. The profile shows some 110,000 clones, approximately 86% of them singletons. The sample comprised peripheral blood. Every receptor here comes from a man aged 35 to 55 with acute or convalescent COVID-19. Both conserved end residues are part of each CDR3. D genes are given only for firm matches. Only part of the rows carry a size: once, few, many, or a class if the clone is expanded.

clone size	J gene	V gene	D gene	CDR3 DNA	CDR3 protein
-	TRBJ2-1	TRBV3-1/TRBV3-2	TRBD2	TGTGCCAGCAGCCAAGAGACTAGCGGGAGGGCCACGGTCTTC	CASSQETSGRATVF
-	TRBJ1-2	TRBV19	-	TGTGCCAGTAGTTCTCACGAGGACACTTATGGCTACACCTTC	CASSSHEDTYGYTF
once	TRBJ2-4	TRBV29-1	-	TGCAGCGTTGTCGCTAGCCGTAGCAAAAACATTCAGTACTTC	CSVVASRSKNIQYF
-	TRBJ1-3	TRBV4-2	TRBD1	TGTGCCAGCAGCCGGGGGAGCAGGGGGCAAGGAAACACCATATATTTT	CASSRGSRGQGNTIYF
-	TRBJ2-1	TRBV19	TRBD1	TGTGCCAGTAGTAATAGGGGGCGGAATGAGCAGTTCTTC	CASSNRGRNEQFF
-	TRBJ1-2	TRBV19	-	TGTGCCAGTAGTATTAGCAGAAACCGACTTAACTATGGCTACACCTTC	CASSISRNRLNYGYTF
few	TRBJ1-2	TRBV24-1	-	TGTGCCACCAGTGGTCCCTCAGGGGATGGCTACACCTTC	CATSGPSGDGYTF
-	TRBJ1-2	TRBV3-1/TRBV3-2	-	TGTGCCAGCAGCCAAGTTCCGGAAGGCGGTGGCTACACCTTC	CASSQVPEGGGYTF
-	TRBJ2-7	TRBV3-1/TRBV3-2	TRBD1	TGTGCCAGCAGCCGGGACAGGGGTTCCCACGAGCAGTACTTC	CASSRDRGSHEQYF
-	TRBJ2-5	TRBV11-3	-	TGTGCCAGCAGCTTAGCCTCCCAAGAGACCCAGTACTTC	CASSLASQETQYF
-	TRBJ1-1	TRBV3-1/TRBV3-2	-	TGTGCCAGCAGCCAAGATTCGCGGGTACGGAACACTGAAGCTTTCTTT	CASSQDSRVRNTEAFF
-	TRBJ2-7	TRBV15	TRBD2	TGTGCCACCAGCAGAGACCACTCAGAGCGGGACTCCTACGAGCAGTACTTC	CATSRDHSERDSYEQYF
-	TRBJ1-6	TRBV27	TRBD1	TGTGCCAGCAGTTCGGACAGGAATTCACCCCTCCACTTT	CASSSDRNSPLHF
-	TRBJ2-2	TRBV27	TRBD1	TGTGCCAGCAGGAACATAGGACAGGGGGGGACCGGGGAGCTGTTTTTT	CASRNIGQGGTGELFF
-	TRBJ1-5	TRBV10-3	TRBD1	TGTGCCATCAGCAACCCGGGACAGGGGACGCAGCCCCAGCATTTT	CAISNPGQGTQPQHF
-	TRBJ2-1	TRBV7-9	TRBD1	TGTGCCAGCACTCAGGGGACAGGGGGCGAGAATGAGCAGTTCTTC	CASTQGTGGENEQFF
-	TRBJ1-1	TRBV29-1	-	TGCAGCGTTTGGGAGGGACTGAACACTGAAGCTTTCTTT	CSVWEGLNTEAFF
-	TRBJ2-1	TRBV5-1	-	TGCGCCAGCAGCTCCCAGGGGACGCCCTACAATGAGCAGTTCTTC	CASSSQGTPYNEQFF
-	TRBJ2-7	TRBV9	-	TGTGCCAGCAGCGTAGAAAGCCAATGGGGCCACGAGCAGTACTTC	CASSVESQWGHEQYF
-	TRBJ1-1	TRBV6-2/TRBV6-3	-	TGTGCCAGCAGTTATCGGGGAGTTAGCCAGTTTTGGGGGAACACTGAAGCTTTCTTT	CASSYRGVSQFWGNTEAFF
-	TRBJ2-2	TRBV7-2	-	TGTGCCAGCAGCTTAGACTCGCTCGGGGAGCTGTTTTTT	CASSLDSLGELFF
-	TRBJ1-2	TRBV5-5	TRBD1	TGTGCCAGCAGCTTAAATATACTTCGACAGGGCACCTATGGCTACACCTTC	CASSLNILRQGTYGYTF
-	TRBJ2-1	TRBV19	-	TGTGCCAGTAGTATAGCTCAGGGGCCCCGCAATGAGCAGTTCTTC	CASSIAQGPRNEQFF
many	TRBJ2-1	TRBV28	-	TGTGCCAGCAGTTTAAATCAGGGTAGAGGAAAGCAGTTCTTC	CASSLNQGRGKQFF
once	TRBJ1-4	TRBV3-1/TRBV3-2	-	TGTGCCAGCAGCCTACAGATTAATGAAAAACTGTTTTTT	CASSLQINEKLFF
-	TRBJ2-3	TRBV19	-	TGTGCCAGTAGTATAGTTTCAGGGCATAATACAGATACGCAGTATTTT	CASSIVSGHNTDTQYF
-	TRBJ1-1	TRBV7-2	-	TGTGCCAGCAGTTCCGACAGTTACACTGAAGCTTTCTTT	CASSSDSYTEAFF
few	TRBJ1-2	TRBV30	TRBD1	TGTGCCTGGATACGACAGGGGTATTCCTATGGCTACACCTTC	CAWIRQGYSYGYTF
-	TRBJ1-1	TRBV24-1	TRBD1	TGTGCCACCAGTGAATTTGACAGGGGGAACACTGAAGCTTTCTTT	CATSEFDRGNTEAFF
-	TRBJ2-1	TRBV29-1	-	TGCAGCGTCCTTGGGACTTCCGATAGCTCCTACAATGAGCAGTTCTTC	CSVLGTSDSSYNEQFF
few	TRBJ2-2	TRBV10-2	-	TGCGCCAGCAGTGAGTTACTAGTTTCCGGGGAGCTGTTTTTT	CASSELLVSGELFF
-	TRBJ1-1	TRBV12-3/TRBV12-4	-	TGTGCCAGCAGTCACACCGGGGATGAAGCTTTCTTT	CASSHTGDEAFF
-	TRBJ1-1	TRBV6-1	TRBD1	TGTGCCAGCAGAGGACAGGGGGCTGGCACTGAAGCTTTCTTT	CASRGQGAGTEAFF
-	TRBJ1-5	TRBV6-7	-	TGTGCCAGCAGTAATACAGGGCTGGGTCAGCCCCAGCATTTT	CASSNTGLGQPQHF
-	TRBJ2-1	TRBV7-6	TRBD1	TGTGCCAGCAGCTTAGAAACCGACGGGACAGGATACAATGAGCAGTTCTTC	CASSLETDGTGYNEQFF
-	TRBJ1-2	TRBV19	TRBD1	TGTGCCAGTAGTATAGTATCGACAGGGGGCGGTGGCTACACCTTC	CASSIVSTGGGGYTF
-	TRBJ2-3	TRBV6-2/TRBV6-3	-	TGTGCCAGCAGCCCTGTGGTTGCGGGGCGGGGCTCCACAGATACGCAGTATTTT	CASSPVVAGRGSTDTQYF
-	TRBJ2-7	TRBV30	TRBD1	TGTGCCTGGACCCTGACTGTTCCGGGACAGGGGGTTTACGAGCAGTACTTC	CAWTLTVPGQGVYEQYF
-	TRBJ2-1	TRBV5-1	TRBD2	TGCGCCAGCAGCACACTAGCGGCCTCCAATGAGCAGTTCTTC	CASSTLAASNEQFF
once	TRBJ2-3	TRBV9	TRBD1	TGTGCCAGCAGCGGGATATCCGGGACAGGTAGCACAGATACGCAGTATTTT	CASSGISGTGSTDTQYF
-	TRBJ2-2	TRBV7-9	-	TGTGCCAGCAGCCCTCCCTCAGCGGGGGAGCTGTTTTTT	CASSPPSAGELFF
-	TRBJ2-2	TRBV19	-	TGTGCCAGTAGTATTCGTTTCCCCGGGGAGCTGTTTTTT	CASSIRFPGELFF
once	TRBJ2-1	TRBV5-1	TRBD2	TGCGCCAGCAACCAAGTAGCGGGAGGCAATATCAATGAGCAGTTCTTC	CASNQVAGGNINEQFF
-	TRBJ1-5	TRBV12-3/TRBV12-4	-	TGTGCCAGCAGTTTAAATGGGGGGCAGCCCCAGCATTTT	CASSLNGGQPQHF
-	TRBJ2-2	TRBV29-1	-	TGCAGCGTTGAAGGGACAGATCGCACCGGGGAGCTGTTTTTT	CSVEGTDRTGELFF